This TCR beta chain originates from a study of blood T cells in healthy people across ages. Donors were systemically healthy Caucasian individuals from Russia aged about 6 to 90 years. Looked up from germline, CDR1 is SEHNR and CDR2 is FQNEAQ (reference sequence). V lost 4 bases and J lost 3; bases outside the gene matches: 8. CDR3 length: 16 residues. Combining a sample-barcoded 5' primer with a J-beta primer mix, a second PCR ran for roughly 7 to 12 cycles. MiXCR, run by TCRdb on the 5' RACE reads, gives a single entry per CDR3 protein. The data contain over 700,000 distinct CDR3 sequences, roughly 25% of them seen just once; the ten biggest clones take up more than 8%. These data were also reused for a study on T cells of mothers and their children. That source reports: Over 8 million TCR beta CDR3 reads were obtained from each mother, and approximately 2.7 million from each child.

This sequence joins TRBV7-9 and TRBJ2-3, with TRBD1 matching 9 bases. This receptor was obtained from a boy aged 5-17 years in good health. The sample taken for sequencing was blood. CDR3 sequence: CASSSGTGWGTDTQYF. For the CDR3, the DNA is TGTGCCAGCAGCTCCGGGACAGGGTGGGGAACAGATACGCAGTATTTT.